This T cell receptor beta chain derives from a study of cytomegalovirus exposure and HLA in healthy donors. Primers: 60 Vbeta forward and 13 Jbeta reverse. Data came from immunoSEQ multiplex PCR; TCRdb stores just in-frame clones and leaves some out. The sample has 180,000 or so clones. The study sampled nominally healthy donors, though unrecorded immune exposures were likely. This CDR3 has 12 residues. Germline V gene lookup returns CDR1 MNHEY and CDR2 SMNVEV (reference sequence). V lost 3 bases to trimming and J lost 7 bases, with 7 bases between them. V and J are TRBV27 and TRBJ1-5; D remains ambiguous. The TCR originated in a boy younger than 18 in good health and CMV-seronegative. Input material: PBMCs. For the CDR3, the DNA is TGTGCCAGCAGTTTCGGAGGGCAGCCCCAGCATTTT. Its protein is CASSFGGQPQHF.